Below, one T cell receptor (beta chain) is given with its context. What it binds is not known. In germline, CDR1 is SEHNR, CDR2 FQNEAQ (reference sequence). The CDR3 is 15 residues long. V lost 5 bases and J 2 bases, leaving 12 bases between the germline ends. The record originates from a study of T cell responses to AZD1222 COVID-19 vaccine. General study points: Baseline seropositivity characterized only a handful of AZD1222 recipients. Targeting of unmutated variant regions was reportedly seen in nearly half of spike-specific TCRs. Possibly, clonal diversity was underestimated; donors were largely white British and included more females. Spike-wide vaccine-associated CD4 TCRs dominated at 160-218 and 743-854.

Clones were sequenced by immunoSEQ multiplex PCR, and TCRdb holds only the in-frame ones, with some missing. Altogether more than 80,000 clones are present, 80% to 90% being singletons, with the ten largest covering about 2.5%. The sequencing used peripheral blood, collected 28 days after the second AZD1222 dose. This clonotype was sampled from an adult who received the AZD1222 COVID-19 vaccine. The chain joins TRBV7-9 to TRBJ2-2, with D perhaps being TRBD1 or TRBD2 (5 bases each). The CDR3 DNA reads as TGTGCCAGCAGCCCCGGGGCAGGCAACACCGGGGAGCTGTTTTTT. Amino acids: CASSPGAGNTGELFF.